The rows below give T cell receptor beta chains drawn from one sample of a study of blood T cell repertoires in COVID-19. Profiled with immunoSEQ multiplex PCR; TCRdb holds only in-frame clones, not every one. Here the sample spans over 120,000 clones, 75% to 85% being singletons. The sequenced sample was peripheral blood. These receptors came from a man between 65 and 85 years old who had recovered from COVID-19. Each CDR3 is given with its conserved first and last residue. D genes are given only for firm matches.

D,V,J,CDR3
TRBD2,TRBV2,TRBJ2-1,CASSVSGTLYNEQFF
.,TRBV6-5,TRBJ1-2,CASSYGDLYGYTF
TRBD1,TRBV27,TRBJ1-5,CASSSRDRAWPQHF
TRBD2,TRBV7-9,TRBJ2-1,CASSLAGTSGSLYNEQFF
TRBD1,TRBV5-1,TRBJ1-1,CASSIGQGTEAFF
.,TRBV19,TRBJ1-2,CASSIRQGYGYTF
TRBD1,TRBV14,TRBJ2-3,CASSQRTGGDTQYF
TRBD1,TRBV28,TRBJ1-4,CASSFQGATNEKLFF
TRBD1,TRBV2,TRBJ1-2,CASSEDRGYTYGYTF
.,TRBV6-2/TRBV6-3,TRBJ2-4,CASRPQGLDKNIQYF
TRBD1,TRBV2,TRBJ1-1,CASSGGQGSSILHTEAFF
TRBD1,TRBV28,TRBJ2-2,CASRPRTGTGELFF
TRBD1,TRBV19,TRBJ2-7,CASSAGQATYEQYF
TRBD2,TRBV2,TRBJ2-1,CASSLSGSRSYNEQFF
.,TRBV4-3,TRBJ2-1,CASSQDFVANEQFF
TRBD2,TRBV7-9,TRBJ2-1,CASSLGRESRNEQFF
TRBD2,TRBV7-3,TRBJ2-1,CASSPIASGRNNEQFF
.,TRBV7-9,TRBJ1-1,CASSPSSRVTEAFF
.,TRBV5-4,TRBJ2-7,CASSPGQRLASYEQYF
.,TRBV11-2,TRBJ2-1,CASSLVGRPRNNEQFF
TRBD2,TRBV11-3,TRBJ2-2,CASSNPGRGAGELFF
TRBD2,TRBV11-2,TRBJ2-1,CASSLWSASGDYNEQFF
.,TRBV3-1/TRBV3-2,TRBJ2-5,CASSQGQRTQETQYF
.,TRBV7-9,TRBJ2-4,CASSARGGAKNIQYF
.,TRBV10-3,TRBJ2-2,CAIPRTENTGELFF
TRBD2,TRBV11-2,TRBJ2-5,CASSPRTSGSSETQYF
TRBD2,TRBV6-5,TRBJ2-1,CASSQLAGGINEQFF
.,TRBV4-1,TRBJ1-4,CASSQSSGRHLAANEKLFF
.,TRBV27,TRBJ2-7,CASSGQGNYEQYF
.,TRBV30,TRBJ1-4,CAWTLGGVGEKLFF
.,TRBV6-5,TRBJ2-7,CASGAGLSYEQYF
.,TRBV7-9,TRBJ2-7,CASSLVGLSSYEQYF
TRBD1,TRBV30,TRBJ1-5,CAWSLGTGNQPQHF
.,TRBV2,TRBJ2-3,CASGRGAGTDTQYF
TRBD2,TRBV3-1/TRBV3-2,TRBJ2-7,CASSLKLAGNYEQYF
TRBD2,TRBV29-1,TRBJ2-5,CSVDPLSGGRRETQYF
TRBD2,TRBV5-1,TRBJ2-5,CASSSGLAGGPGETQYF
.,TRBV7-2,TRBJ2-3,CASSLARVSTDTQYF
.,TRBV6-5,TRBJ1-1,CASSYSRVNTEAFF
.,TRBV30,TRBJ2-1,CAWSLRAGSYNEQFF
.,TRBV27,TRBJ1-2,CASSLGVSGVGYTF
TRBD1,TRBV24-1,TRBJ1-6,CATRGGTGISPLHF
TRBD2,TRBV27,TRBJ2-5,CASSLSSYSGRAETQYF
.,TRBV10-3,TRBJ2-5,CAISAADPGTYQETQYF
.,TRBV21-1,TRBJ2-1,CASNRDRGRNEQFF
.,TRBV5-6,TRBJ1-2,CASSLERGLGYGYTF
TRBD1,TRBV7-9,TRBJ2-5,CASSFTGGEETQYF
TRBD2,TRBV5-1,TRBJ2-1,CASSSTSGEMDEQFF
TRBD1,TRBV7-2,TRBJ2-5,CASSSTGYETQYF
TRBD2,TRBV5-4,TRBJ2-7,CASSQTSGRFFYEQYF
TRBD1,TRBV4-1,TRBJ2-2,CASSLGTGGFAGELFF
.,TRBV7-2,TRBJ2-1,CASRAAGYNEQFF